This TCR beta chain was profiled in a study of OX40 agonist ivuxolimab in advanced cancers. About the full investigation: Ivuxolimab was a fully human IgG2 agonistic monoclonal antibody targeting the costimulatory receptor OX40 (CD134). Partial responses were achieved by three dose-escalation patients, of whom one had hepatocellular carcinoma and two had cutaneous melanoma. Patients were allowed to have had prior anti-PD-1, anti-PD-L1 or anti-CTLA-4 therapy, and approximately 37% of the dose-escalation patients had been treated with checkpoint inhibitors. Of the 50 to 55 patients in dose escalation, about 20 had hepatocellular carcinoma, some 15 had melanoma, 9 had renal cell carcinoma and 9 had head and neck cancer. Peripheral TCRbeta sequencing aimed to test whether ivuxolimab altered TCR sequence diversity and caused clonal T-cell expansion. Intravenous ivuxolimab was administered to patients every 2 weeks at six dose levels: 0.01, 0.1, 0.3, 1.5, 3 and 10 mg/kg. In the dose-escalation cohort, around four fifths of patients were male, and the mean age was 60 years with a range of about 20 to 90. The paper reports the monotherapy dose-escalation portion (N of about 56 patients) of the phase I ivuxolimab trial. Results and caveats for the whole study, not just this receptor: In the 0.1-3.0 mg/kg groups, partial responders had among the lowest normalized peripheral clonal expansion, particularly in CD8+ T cells. Which antigens the clonally expanded peripheral T cells were specific for was not determined. After ivuxolimab, more expanded clones were found on average in CD8+ T cells than in CD4+ T cells. Low levels of normalized T-cell clonal expansion were also shown by some nonresponding patients. At doses of 0.1 to 3.0 mg/kg, clonal expansion of both CD4+ and CD8+ blood T cells was observed from baseline to week 6.

The trial excluded patients who had a history of autoimmune disease or were on systemic immunosuppression. Peripheral blood for TCR sequencing was collected from all dose cohorts at baseline, on cycle 4 day 1, and on cycle 7 day 1. The samples were taken from a phase I, first-in-human, multicenter, open-label dose-escalation trial of ivuxolimab. Adults with locally advanced or metastatic melanoma, renal cell carcinoma, hepatocellular carcinoma or head and neck squamous cell carcinoma were enrolled in the trial. Before TCR sequencing, CD4+ T cells and CD8+ T cells from peripheral blood were sorted into separate populations. Genomic DNA was extracted from sorted cells for sequencing of the TCRbeta CDR3 region. TCRbeta CDR3 regions were sequenced using the immunoSEQ Assay. As stored in TCRdb, this immuneACCESS dataset retains in-frame rearrangements with V and J assigned. A fraction of the clones does not appear; measured against another copy, unresolved V genes explain less than half of the discrepancy, and the remainder lacks a known reason. Across this sample there are fewer than 100,000 clones, with roughly 84% seen only once. 5.5% to 6.5% of the sample comes from the top ten.

V is clipped by 3 bases and J by 7 bases, and the sequence between their germline boundaries is 19 bases long. The CDR3, from cysteine to phenylalanine, totals 15 residues. This entry keeps only the CDR3 DNA: 45 bases, framed from base 1. From a lookup of the germline V gene, CDR1 and CDR2 are SGHVS and FNYEAQ. On this clone itself: Which antigen it targets is not known. There are no base qualities to consult, and no much larger clone falls within one base.

The clonotype originates from an adult with an advanced solid tumor such as melanoma, head and neck, liver or kidney cancer. The sample was CD4+ or CD8+ T cells sorted from blood, taken in a trial of the OX40 agonist ivuxolimab. The rearrangement combines TRBV7-6 with TRBJ2-7, and the D gene may be TRBD2, 5 bases matching. The DNA sequence follows: TGTGCCAGCAGCTTGGACCGTGGCTCGCAGCGGGAGCAGTACTTC. It codes for CASSLDRGSQREQYF. Here the CDR3 is joined to the reference TRBV7-6 and TRBJ2-7 genes, and the full variable domain is: GAGVSQSPRYKVTKRGQDVALRCDPISGHVSLYWYRQALGQGPEFLTYFNYEAQQDKSGLPNDRFSAERPEGSISTLTIQRTEQRDSAMYRCASSLDRGSQREQYFGPGTRLTVT.